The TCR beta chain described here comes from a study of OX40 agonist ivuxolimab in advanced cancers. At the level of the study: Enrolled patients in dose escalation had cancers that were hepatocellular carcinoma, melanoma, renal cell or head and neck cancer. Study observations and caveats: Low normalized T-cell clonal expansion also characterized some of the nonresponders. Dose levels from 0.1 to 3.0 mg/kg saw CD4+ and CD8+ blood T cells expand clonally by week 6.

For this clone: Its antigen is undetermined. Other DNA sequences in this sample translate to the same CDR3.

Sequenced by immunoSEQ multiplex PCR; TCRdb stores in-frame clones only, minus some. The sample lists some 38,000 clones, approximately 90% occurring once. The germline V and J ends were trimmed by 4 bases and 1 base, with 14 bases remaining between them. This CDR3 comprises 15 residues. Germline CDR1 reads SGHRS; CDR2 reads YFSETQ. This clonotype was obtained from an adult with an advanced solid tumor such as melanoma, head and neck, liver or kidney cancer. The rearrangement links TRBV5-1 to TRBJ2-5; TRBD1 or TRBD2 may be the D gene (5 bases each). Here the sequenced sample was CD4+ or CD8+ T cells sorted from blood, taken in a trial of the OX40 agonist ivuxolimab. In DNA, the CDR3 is TGCGCCAGCAGCCTAGGTGGGGGAACCCAAGAGACCCAGTACTTC. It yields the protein CASSLGGGTQETQYF.